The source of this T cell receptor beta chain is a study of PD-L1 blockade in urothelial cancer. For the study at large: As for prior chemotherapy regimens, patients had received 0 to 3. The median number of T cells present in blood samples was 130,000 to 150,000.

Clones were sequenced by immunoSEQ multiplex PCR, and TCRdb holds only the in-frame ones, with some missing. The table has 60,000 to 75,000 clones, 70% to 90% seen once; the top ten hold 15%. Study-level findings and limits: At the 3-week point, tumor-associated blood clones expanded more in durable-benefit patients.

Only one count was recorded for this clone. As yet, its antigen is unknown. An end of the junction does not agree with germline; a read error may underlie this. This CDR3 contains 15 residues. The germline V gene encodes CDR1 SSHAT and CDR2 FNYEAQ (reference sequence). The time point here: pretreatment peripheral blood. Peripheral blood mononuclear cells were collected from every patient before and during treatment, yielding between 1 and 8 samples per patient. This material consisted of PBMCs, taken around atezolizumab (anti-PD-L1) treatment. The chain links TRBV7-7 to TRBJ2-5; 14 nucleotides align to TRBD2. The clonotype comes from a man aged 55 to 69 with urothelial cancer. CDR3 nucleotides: TGTGCTAGCAGCCGGACTAGCGGGGGGCAAGAGACCCAGTACTTC. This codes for CASSRTSGGQETQYF. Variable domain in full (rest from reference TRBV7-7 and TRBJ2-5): GAGVSQSPRYKVTKRGQDVTLRCDPISSHATLYWYQQALGQGPEFLTYFNYEAQPDKSGLPSDRFSAERPEGSISTLTIQRTEQRDSAMYRCASSRTSGGQETQYFGPGTRLLVL.